The rows below give T cell receptor beta chains drawn from one sample of a study of T-cell reconstitution after alpha-beta-depleted transplantation in children. TCRdb reprocessed the PCR reads via MiXCR and lists one record per CDR3 protein. Among 700,000 or so distinct CDR3 sequences listed, roughly 14% were seen once. The material sequenced was PBMCs, taken before TCRalphabeta/CD19-depleted stem cell transplant. The receptors were gathered from a girl between 2 and 10 years old with congenital amegakaryocytic thrombocytopenia, due to receive a stem cell transplant. Both conserved end residues are part of each CDR3.

CDR3,V,J
CASSLGLKETQYF,TRBV7-8,TRBJ2-5
CASNPAGQGPGELFF,TRBV28,TRBJ2-2
CSARDHNEQFF,TRBV20-1,TRBJ2-1
CASSQDTPGDTQYF,TRBV4-1,TRBJ2-3
CASSFLLAGRAGELFF,TRBV7-8,TRBJ2-2
CASSLAAGWPDTQYF,TRBV5-5,TRBJ2-3
CASSSKPESSYEQYF,TRBV19,TRBJ2-7
CASSLDLAGVRGANVLTF,TRBV5-1,TRBJ2-6
CASSPLDTSGNTIYF,TRBV11-2,TRBJ1-3
CSAHDTGVAEQFF,TRBV20-1,TRBJ2-1